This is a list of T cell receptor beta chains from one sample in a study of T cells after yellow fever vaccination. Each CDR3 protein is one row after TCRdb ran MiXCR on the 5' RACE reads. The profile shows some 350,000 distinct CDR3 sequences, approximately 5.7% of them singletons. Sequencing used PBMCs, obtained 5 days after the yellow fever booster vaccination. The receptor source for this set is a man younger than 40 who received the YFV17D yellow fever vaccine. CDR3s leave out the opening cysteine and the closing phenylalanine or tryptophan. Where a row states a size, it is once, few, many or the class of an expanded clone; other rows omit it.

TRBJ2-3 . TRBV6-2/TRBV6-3 ASSKSGPQRGDTQY
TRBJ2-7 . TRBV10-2 ASSERTLQY
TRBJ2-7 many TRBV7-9 ASSPSEYNEQY
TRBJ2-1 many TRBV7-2 ASSFTTPAYNEQF
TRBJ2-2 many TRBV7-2 ASSSDSRSYTGELF
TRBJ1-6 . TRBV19 ASSWEKSNNSPLH
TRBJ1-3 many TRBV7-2 ASSLFWAGSGNTIY
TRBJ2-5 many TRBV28 ASSSTGGEETQY
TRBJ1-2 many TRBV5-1 ASSLMAAYGYT
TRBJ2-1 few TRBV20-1 SALPSGGFDEQF
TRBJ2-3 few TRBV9 ASSVAKGKGTDTQY
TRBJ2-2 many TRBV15 ATSALAGGANTGELF
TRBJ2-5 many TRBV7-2 ASSLGLGQSETQY
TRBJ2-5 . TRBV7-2 ASSLVASAQETQY
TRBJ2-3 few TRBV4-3 ASSQEGGGGRSTDTQY
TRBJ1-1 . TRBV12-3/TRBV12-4 ASRLRDANTEAF
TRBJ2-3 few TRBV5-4 ASRPSGSHFFTDTQY
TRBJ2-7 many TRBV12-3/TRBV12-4 ASSSTPGEQY
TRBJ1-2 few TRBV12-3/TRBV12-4 ASSFGLGGEVYGYT
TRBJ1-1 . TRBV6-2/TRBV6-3 ASSYARAGDTEAF
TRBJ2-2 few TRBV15 ATSNFRVGELF
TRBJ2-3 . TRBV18 ASSPRTGGSYTDTQY
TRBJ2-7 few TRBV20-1 SAGTSGSHEQY
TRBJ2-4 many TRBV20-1 SARLVAKNIQY
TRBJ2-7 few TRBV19 ASSTHKGEQY
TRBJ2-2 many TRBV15 ATSRGTGGGELF
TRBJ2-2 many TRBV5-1 ASSRDSSGELF
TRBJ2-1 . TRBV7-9 ASSIGTSDYNEQF
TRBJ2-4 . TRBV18 ASSQGASKNIQY
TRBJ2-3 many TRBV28 ASSVGLAGFDTQY
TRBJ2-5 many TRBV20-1 SAIRGQETQY
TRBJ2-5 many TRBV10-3 AISESPSEGDPQETQY
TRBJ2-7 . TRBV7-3 ASIRDPTYEQY
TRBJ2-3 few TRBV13 ASSPQVGIINTQY
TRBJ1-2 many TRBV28 ASSIGDYGYT
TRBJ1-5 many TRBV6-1 ASSQGRLDQPQH
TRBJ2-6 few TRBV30 AGDSFGANVLT
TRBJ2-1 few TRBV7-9 ASSLGLAGAGNEQF
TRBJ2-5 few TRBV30 AWSSGGETQY
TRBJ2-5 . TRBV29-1 SVDSHPD
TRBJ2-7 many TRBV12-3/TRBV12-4 ASSLASGYEQY
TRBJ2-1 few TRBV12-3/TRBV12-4 ASSPIAGGRGNNEQF
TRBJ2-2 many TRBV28 ASSLKRPINTGELF
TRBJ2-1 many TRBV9 ASSVAATPTYNEQF
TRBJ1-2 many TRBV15 ATRRLSAVSSGYT
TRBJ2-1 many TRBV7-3 ASSLYGGAYNEQF
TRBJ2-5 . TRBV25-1 ASSESREAGVSETQY
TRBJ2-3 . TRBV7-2 ASSLAQGGSGTQY
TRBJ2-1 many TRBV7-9 ASSLGMNEQF